This T cell receptor beta chain stems from a study of T cell responses to AZD1222 COVID-19 vaccine. This clone has just a few counts. Its antigen is unknown. Study-level points and caveats: Most donors were white British and more were female, and clonal diversity was possibly underestimated. Repertoires were sampled only after the peak T cell response.

Germline CDR1 reads SNHLY; CDR2 reads FYNNEI. V lost 7 bases and J lost 4, with 8 bases in between. The CDR3 spans 12 residues. Clones were read by immunoSEQ multiplex PCR, and TCRdb kept only the in-frame ones, dropping some. Here the sample spans more than 120,000 clones, approximately 94% being singletons. V usage is TRBV2 and J usage is TRBJ1-5, with a possible D match to TRBD1 (5 bases). This specimen was peripheral blood, taken on day 0 of AZD1222 vaccination. The clonotype originates from an adult in good health. The CDR3 sequence: CASNDRNQPQHF. As DNA, the CDR3 is TGTGCCAGCAATGACAGAAATCAGCCCCAGCATTTT.